This T cell receptor beta chain was captured in a study of T-cell memory formation after mild COVID-19 (dated by TCRdb to 2020 to 2022). A note on the overall study: TCR sequence clusters from the two donors were largely donor specific. The cohort was made up of two young adult volunteers, one female and one male, who were previously healthy. T-cell clones expanding and contracting after mild COVID-19 in a couple of donors were tracked by longitudinal TCRalpha and TCRbeta repertoire sequencing.

PBMCs were isolated by Ficoll-Paque density gradient centrifugation. Study-level results and caveats: Only two mild cases were covered by the study, and larger cohorts that include severe cases with pre-infection samples were considered necessary. Clones that contracted from day 15 to 85 showed balanced CD4/CD8 phenotypes, whereas a second wave of clones that expanded from day 15 to 37 leaned towards CD4+. SARS-CoV-2 specificity was not confirmed for the second-wave clones peaking on day 37. Contracting CD4+ clones appeared mostly in the CM and EM memory subsets, whereas CD8+ clones were enriched in EMRA. Some responding clones were detected in pre-infection memory, which suggested that pre-existing cross-reactive memory T cells had joined the SARS-CoV-2 response.

About this clonotype itself: Its antigen is still unknown. No much larger clone is present one base from it, and per-base qualities are unavailable.

Sequencing used an Illumina NovaSeq 6000. Using 5'RACE with constant-segment primers, TCRalpha and TCRbeta cDNA libraries were constructed, with sample barcodes and unique molecular identifiers added in the process. Trizol reagent was used to extract RNA from every sample. The libraries were amplified in two PCR steps, and the second step added a second sample barcode and Illumina TruSeq adapters. Sequencing of libraries was performed on an Illumina NovaSeq with 2 x 150 bp paired-end reads. As for the authors' bioinformatics: Demultiplexing of reads and collapsing into UMI-guided consensus sequences were performed with migec v1.2.7. Using mixcr v2.1.11, the UMI consensuses were aligned to TRA and TRB V and J templates and assembled into clonotypes. Expanded or contracted clonotypes were those called significant by both edgeR and NoisET, with noise models trained on biological replicates. For edgeR calls, a false discovery rate-adjusted p below 0.01 and a log2 fold-change threshold of 1 were applied. As an exploratory analysis of dynamics, max-normalized trajectories of the 1000 most abundant clonotypes were examined by PCA with hierarchical clustering. The CD4 or CD8 phenotype of responding clones was assigned using the separately sequenced CD4+ and CD8+ repertoires. The public sequencing data were trimmed at Q25 with fastp and processed into clonotypes with MiXCR by TCRdb, which kept only in-frame beta chains. For every CDR3 protein sequence, its rows merge into one entry that carries the most common genes and DNA. None of the V and J calls come from the authors' own analysis; TCRdb made them. The table for this sample lists about 82,000 distinct CDR3 sequences; about 15% of them were counted only once. The top ten clones comprise approximately 40% of the sample.

The TCR was taken from a man between 18 and 29 years old who had mild COVID-19 (a few samples of this study predate the infection). The sample titles of this study are shuffled in the database, so cell type and time point are left out; the donor was told from shared clones. Material: PBMCs or a T cell subset sorted from them (not recorded which).

The DNA reads as follows: TGTGCCAGCAGCTCGGGACTAGCGGCAGATACGCAGTATTTT. This yields the protein CASSSGLAADTQYF. The chain employs TRBV5-5 and TRBJ2-3; 11 bases in the middle match TRBD2. Per the germline V gene (reference sequence), SGHKS is the CDR1 and YYEKEE is the CDR2. Here V drops 3 bases and J drops 4 bases, and the junction holds 1 base not matched to any gene. Counted from cysteine to phenylalanine, this CDR3 has 14 amino acids. Kept here is only the CDR3 DNA, which spans 42 bases and is read in frame from base 1.